The sequence of this TCR beta chain was determined in a study of blood T cell repertoires in COVID-19. Study details: Whether acute or convalescent, the COVID-19 samples came from the United States, Italy and Spain. T cells, B-cell-depleted T cells, or PBMCs provided the cDNA or gDNA that served as material.

V lost 0 bases and J 8 bases, leaving 13 bases between the germline ends. Germline V gives CDR1 SGHAT, CDR2 FQNNGV. The CDR3 is made up of 14 amino acids. Per the original data handling: Amplification of reference gene primers was used by the study to estimate nucleated cell counts. Method: immunoSEQ multiplex PCR; TCRdb's copy keeps in-frame clones and lacks some. V, J and clone size are taken as reported in that table, and D and trimming were inferred from the DNA itself. This sample has some 170,000 clones, with 81% found just once. The source of this sequence is a man in his sixties with active or convalescent COVID-19. The chain uses TRBV11-2 and TRBJ1-2; tentatively, D is TRBD1 (5 bases). Specimen: peripheral blood. The CDR3 region is CASSLDLGRAGYTF. Here the CDR3 DNA reads TGTGCCAGCAGCTTAGATCTAGGCAGGGCGGGCTACACCTTC. The whole variable domain, remainder taken from reference TRBV11-2 and TRBJ1-2, is EAGVAQSPRYKIIEKRQSVAFWCNPISGHATLYWYQQILGQGPKLLIQFQNNGVVDDSQLPKDRFSAERLKGVDSTLKIQPAKLEDSAVYLCASSLDLGRAGYTFGSGTRLTVV.